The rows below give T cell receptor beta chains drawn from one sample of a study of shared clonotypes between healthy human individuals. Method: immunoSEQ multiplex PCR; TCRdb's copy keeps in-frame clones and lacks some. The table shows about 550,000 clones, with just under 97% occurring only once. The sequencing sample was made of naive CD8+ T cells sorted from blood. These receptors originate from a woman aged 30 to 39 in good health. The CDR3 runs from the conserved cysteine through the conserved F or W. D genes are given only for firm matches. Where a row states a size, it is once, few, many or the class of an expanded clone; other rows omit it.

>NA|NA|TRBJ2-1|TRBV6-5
CASRDSRYNEQFF
TGTGCCAGCAGGGACTCTCGCTACAATGAGCAGTTCTTC
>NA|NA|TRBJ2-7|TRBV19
CASSASTAYEQYF
TGTGCCAGTAGTGCTAGCACGGCCTACGAGCAGTACTTC
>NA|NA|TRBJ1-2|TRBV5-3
CASSLVQGSLFGYTF
TGTGCCAGCAGCTTGGTTCAGGGGAGCCTTTTCGGCTACACCTTC
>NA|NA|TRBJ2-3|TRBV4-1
CASSPKQGGIDTQYF
TGCGCCAGCAGCCCCAAACAGGGTGGGATAGATACGCAGTATTTT
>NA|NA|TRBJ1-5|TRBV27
CASSWQGGQPQHF
TGTGCCAGCAGTTGGCAGGGAGGTCAGCCCCAGCATTTT
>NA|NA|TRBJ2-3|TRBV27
CASSLGGPDRESDTQYF
TGTGCCAGCAGTTTGGGGGGGCCGGACAGGGAATCAGATACGCAGTATTTT
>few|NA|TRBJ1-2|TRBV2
CARETQGSYGYTF
TGTGCCAGAGAAACACAGGGCTCTTATGGCTACACCTTC
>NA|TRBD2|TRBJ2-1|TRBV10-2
CASSPGTRNEQFF
TGCGCCAGCAGCCCCGGGACTAGAAATGAGCAGTTCTTC
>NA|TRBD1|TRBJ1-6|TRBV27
CASSPGTGNSPLHF
TGTGCCAGCAGCCCCGGGACAGGGAATTCACCCCTCCACTTT
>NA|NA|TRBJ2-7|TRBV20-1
CSARNGHEQYF
TGCAGTGCTAGAAACGGGCACGAGCAGTACTTC
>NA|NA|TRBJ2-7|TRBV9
CASSGRGSSYEQYF
TGTGCCAGCAGCGGCAGGGGAAGCTCCTACGAGCAGTACTTC
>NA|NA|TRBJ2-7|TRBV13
CASSLAVGQSGHEQYF
TGTGCCAGCAGCTTAGCAGTGGGCCAGTCGGGCCACGAGCAGTACTTC
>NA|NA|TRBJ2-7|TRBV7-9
CASSSTTRSYEQYF
TGTGCCAGCAGCTCGACTACCCGCTCCTACGAGCAGTACTTC
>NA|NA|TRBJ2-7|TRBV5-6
CASSLAPGGLEQYF
TGTGCCAGCAGCTTGGCCCCCGGCGGTCTCGAGCAGTACTTC
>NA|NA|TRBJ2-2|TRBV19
CASSSGTNTGELFF
TGTGCCAGTAGTTCGGGAACCAACACCGGGGAGCTGTTTTTT
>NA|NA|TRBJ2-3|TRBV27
CASSLGGSGSDTQYF
TGTGCCAGCAGTTTAGGCGGTAGCGGATCAGATACGCAGTATTTT
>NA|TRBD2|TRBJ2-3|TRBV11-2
CASSLGRAGVTDTQYF
TGTGCCAGCAGCTTAGGGCGAGCGGGAGTTACAGATACGCAGTATTTT
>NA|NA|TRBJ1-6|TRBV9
CASSTPNSPLHF
TGTGCCAGCAGCACACCAAATTCACCCCTCCACTTT
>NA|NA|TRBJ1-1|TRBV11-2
CASTTGGGRGEAFF
TGTGCCAGCACTACAGGTGGGGGGAGGGGTGAAGCTTTCTTT
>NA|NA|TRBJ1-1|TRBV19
CASSNRAVPEAFF
TGTGCCAGTAGTAACAGGGCAGTCCCTGAAGCTTTCTTT
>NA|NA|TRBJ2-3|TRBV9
CASSVGGGSDTQYF
TGTGCCAGCAGCGTAGGTGGGGGGTCGGATACGCAGTATTTT
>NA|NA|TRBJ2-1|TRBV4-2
CASSLRDEQFF
TGTGCCAGCAGCCTCCGTGATGAGCAGTTCTTC
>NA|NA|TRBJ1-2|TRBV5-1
CASSSYRTGFGYTF
TGCGCCAGCAGCTCGTACCGAACAGGGTTTGGCTACACCTTC
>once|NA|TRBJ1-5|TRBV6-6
CASSYSQGSGQPQHF
TGTGCCAGCAGTTACTCACAGGGAAGCGGTCAGCCCCAGCATTTT
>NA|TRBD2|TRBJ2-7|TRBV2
CASSDPGTSGRYEQYF
TGTGCCAGCAGTGATCCCGGGACTAGCGGGAGGTACGAGCAGTACTTC
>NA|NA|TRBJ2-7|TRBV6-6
CASTSGTASYEQYF
TGTGCCAGCACCTCGGGGACGGCCTCCTACGAGCAGTACTTC
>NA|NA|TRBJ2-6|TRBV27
CASSYSGANVLTF
TGTGCCAGCAGTTACTCTGGGGCCAACGTCCTGACTTTC
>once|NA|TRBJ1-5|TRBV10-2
CASSEWSPTSNQPQHF
TGCGCCAGCAGTGAGTGGTCCCCAACTAGCAATCAGCCCCAGCATTTT
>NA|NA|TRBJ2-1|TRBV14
CASSPRPNNEQFF
TGTGCCAGCAGCCCCCGCCCCAACAATGAGCAGTTCTTC
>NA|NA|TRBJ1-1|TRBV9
CASSVGGRTEAFF
TGTGCCAGCAGCGTCGGGGGGCGGACTGAAGCTTTCTTT
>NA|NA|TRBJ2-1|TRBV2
CASSPEGLNEQFF
TGTGCCAGCAGTCCGGAGGGGCTCAATGAGCAGTTCTTC
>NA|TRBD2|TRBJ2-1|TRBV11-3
CASSSRTGAGGRGNEQFF
TGTGCCAGCAGCTCTCGGACTGGGGCGGGAGGGCGAGGCAATGAGCAGTTCTTC
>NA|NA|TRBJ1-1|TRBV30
CAWSPSGAEAFF
TGTGCCTGGAGCCCCTCGGGAGCTGAAGCTTTCTTT
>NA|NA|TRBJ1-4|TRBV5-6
CASSLWPSNEKLFF
TGTGCCAGCAGCCTGTGGCCCTCTAATGAAAAACTGTTTTTT
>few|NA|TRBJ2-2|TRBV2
CATDRETNTGELFF
TGTGCCACCGATCGGGAGACGAACACCGGGGAGCTGTTTTTT
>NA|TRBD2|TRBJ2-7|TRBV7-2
CASSLAGPSGIFDEQYF
TGTGCCAGCAGCTTGGCTGGACCTAGCGGGATTTTCGACGAGCAGTACTTC
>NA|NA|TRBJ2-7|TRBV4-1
CASSQVGRYEQYF
TGCGCCAGCAGTCAAGTAGGGCGCTACGAGCAGTACTTC
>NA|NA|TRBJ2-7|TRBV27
CASSFVGGSSYEQYF
TGTGCCAGCAGTTTCGTGGGCGGAAGCTCCTACGAGCAGTACTTC
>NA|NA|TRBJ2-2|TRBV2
CASSQNTGELFF
TGTGCCAGCAGTCAAAACACCGGGGAGCTGTTTTTT
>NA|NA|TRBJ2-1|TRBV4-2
CASSQVASVYNEQFF
TGTGCCAGCAGCCAAGTGGCTAGCGTCTACAATGAGCAGTTCTTC
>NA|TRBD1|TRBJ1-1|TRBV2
CASRTGTGGSTEAFF
TGTGCCAGCAGAACCGGGACAGGGGGTAGCACTGAAGCTTTCTTT
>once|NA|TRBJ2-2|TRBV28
CASSHNTGELFF
TGTGCCAGCAGCCACAACACCGGGGAGCTGTTTTTT
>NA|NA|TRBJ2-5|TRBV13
CASSLFMGEETQYF
TGTGCCAGCAGCTTATTTATGGGGGAAGAGACCCAGTACTTC
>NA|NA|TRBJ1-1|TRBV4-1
CASSPGLTGGTEAFF
TGCGCCAGCAGCCCTGGGTTGACTGGGGGCACTGAAGCTTTCTTT
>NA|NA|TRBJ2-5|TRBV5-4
CASSLDGEETQYF
TGTGCCAGCAGCTTGGACGGGGAAGAGACCCAGTACTTC
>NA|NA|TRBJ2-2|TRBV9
CASSVGRGTGELFF
TGTGCCAGCAGCGTAGGCCGGGGAACCGGGGAGCTGTTTTTT
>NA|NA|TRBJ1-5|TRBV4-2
CASSQDRGYNQPQHF
TGTGCCAGCAGCCAAGATAGGGGGTACAATCAGCCCCAGCATTTT
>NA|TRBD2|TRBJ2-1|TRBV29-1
CSVEGLAGQSYNEQFF
TGCAGCGTTGAAGGACTAGCGGGACAGTCCTACAATGAGCAGTTCTTC
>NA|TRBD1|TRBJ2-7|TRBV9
CASSSRQGQEQYF
TGTGCCAGCAGCTCGAGACAGGGGCAAGAGCAGTACTTC
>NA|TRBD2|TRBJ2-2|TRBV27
CASSLVLAGGPGELFF
TGTGCCAGCAGTTTAGTATTAGCGGGAGGGCCCGGGGAGCTGTTTTTT
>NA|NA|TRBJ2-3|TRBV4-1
CASSQDPYLGTDTQYF
TGCGCCAGCAGCCAAGATCCGTACCTTGGCACAGATACGCAGTATTTT
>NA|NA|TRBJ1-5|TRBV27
CASSLSGDQPQHF
TGTGCCAGCAGTTTGTCAGGGGATCAGCCCCAGCATTTT
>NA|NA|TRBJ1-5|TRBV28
CASSFSGDNQPQHF
TGTGCCAGCAGTTTTTCGGGGGACAATCAGCCCCAGCATTTT
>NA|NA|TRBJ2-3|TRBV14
CASSQESDTQYF
TGTGCCAGCAGCCAAGAGTCAGATACGCAGTATTTT